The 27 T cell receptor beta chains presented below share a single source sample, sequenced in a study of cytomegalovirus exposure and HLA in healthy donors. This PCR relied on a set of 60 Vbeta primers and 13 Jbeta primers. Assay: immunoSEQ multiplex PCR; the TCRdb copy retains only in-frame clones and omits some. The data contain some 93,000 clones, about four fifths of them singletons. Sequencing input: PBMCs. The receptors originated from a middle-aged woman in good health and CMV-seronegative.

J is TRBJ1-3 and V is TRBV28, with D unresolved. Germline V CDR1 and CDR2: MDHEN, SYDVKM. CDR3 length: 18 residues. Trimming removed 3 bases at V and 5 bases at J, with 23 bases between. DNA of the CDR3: TGTGCCAGCAGTTTCTCGCAGGAGGCAAGCCGCCAGAGAAACACCATATATTTT. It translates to CASSFSQEASRQRNTIYF.

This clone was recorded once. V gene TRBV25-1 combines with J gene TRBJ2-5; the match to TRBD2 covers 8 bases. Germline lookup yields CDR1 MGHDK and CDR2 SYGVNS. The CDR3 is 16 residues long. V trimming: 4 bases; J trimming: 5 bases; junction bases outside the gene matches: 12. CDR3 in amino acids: CASSGRTSRTQETQYF. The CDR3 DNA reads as TGTGCCAGCAGTGGACGGACTAGCAGAACCCAGGAGACCCAGTACTTC. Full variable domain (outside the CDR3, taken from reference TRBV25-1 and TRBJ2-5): EADIYQTPRYLVIGTGKKITLECSQTMGHDKMYWYQQDPGMELHLIHYSYGVNSTEKGDLSSESTVSRIRTEHFPLTLESARPSHTSQYLCASSGRTSRTQETQYFGPGTRLLVL.

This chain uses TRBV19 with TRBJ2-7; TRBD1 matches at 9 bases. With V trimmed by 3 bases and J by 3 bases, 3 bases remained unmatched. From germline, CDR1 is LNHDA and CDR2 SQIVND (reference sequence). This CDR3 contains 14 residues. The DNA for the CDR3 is TGTGCCAGTAGTATCACGGGACAGGGCTACGAGCAGTACTTC. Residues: CASSITGQGYEQYF.

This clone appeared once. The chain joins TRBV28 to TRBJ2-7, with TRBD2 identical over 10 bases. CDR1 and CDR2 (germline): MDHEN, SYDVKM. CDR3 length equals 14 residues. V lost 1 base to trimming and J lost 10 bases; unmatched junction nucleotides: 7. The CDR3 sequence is CASSLYRTSGDQYF. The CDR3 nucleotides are TGTGCCAGCAGTTTATACAGGACTAGCGGCGATCAGTACTTC.

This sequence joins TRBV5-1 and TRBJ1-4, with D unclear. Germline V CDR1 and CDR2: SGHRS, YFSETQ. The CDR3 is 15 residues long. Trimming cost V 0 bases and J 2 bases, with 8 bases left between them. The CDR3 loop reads CASSLERFTNEKLFF. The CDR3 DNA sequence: TGCGCCAGCAGCTTGGAACGGTTCACTAATGAAAAACTGTTTTTT.

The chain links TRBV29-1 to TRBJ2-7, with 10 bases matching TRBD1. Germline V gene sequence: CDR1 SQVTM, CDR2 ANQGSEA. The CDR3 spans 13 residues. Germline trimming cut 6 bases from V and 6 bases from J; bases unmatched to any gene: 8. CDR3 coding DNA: TGCAGCGTCAAGACAGGGGGCGTTTCCGAGCAGTACTTC. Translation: CSVKTGGVSEQYF.

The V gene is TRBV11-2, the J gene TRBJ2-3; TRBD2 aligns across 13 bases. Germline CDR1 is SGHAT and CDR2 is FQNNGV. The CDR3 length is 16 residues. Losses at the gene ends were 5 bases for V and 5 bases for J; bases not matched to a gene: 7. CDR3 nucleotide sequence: TGTGCCAGCAGCCGCTGGACTAGCGGGGGAGTAGATACGCAGTATTTT. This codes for CASSRWTSGGVDTQYF.

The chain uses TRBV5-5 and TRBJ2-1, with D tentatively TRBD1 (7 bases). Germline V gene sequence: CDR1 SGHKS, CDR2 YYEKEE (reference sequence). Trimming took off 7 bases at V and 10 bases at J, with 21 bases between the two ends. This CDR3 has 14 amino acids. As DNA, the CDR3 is TGTGCCAGCCGCCAGGGACAGAGGGCGGGGGAGCAGTTCTTC. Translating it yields CASRQGQRAGEQFF.

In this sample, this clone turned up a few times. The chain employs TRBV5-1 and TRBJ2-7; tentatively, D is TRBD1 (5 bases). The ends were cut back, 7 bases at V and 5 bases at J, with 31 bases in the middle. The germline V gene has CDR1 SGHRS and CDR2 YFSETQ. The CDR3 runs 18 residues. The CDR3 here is CASRLSSARAVRLDEQYF. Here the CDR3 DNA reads TGCGCCAGCCGGCTCTCCTCAGCCAGGGCGGTAAGATTGGACGAGCAGTACTTC.

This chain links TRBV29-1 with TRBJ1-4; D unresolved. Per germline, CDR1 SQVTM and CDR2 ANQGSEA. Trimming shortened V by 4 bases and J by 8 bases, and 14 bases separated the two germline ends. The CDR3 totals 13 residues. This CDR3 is CSVAQRWGEKLFF. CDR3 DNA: TGCAGCGTTGCACAGCGGTGGGGAGAAAAACTGTTTTTT.

CDR3 protein: CASGVGVNNEQFF. DNA for the CDR3: TGTGCCAGTGGGGTAGGGGTGAACAATGAGCAGTTCTTC. The chain uses TRBV7-9 and TRBJ2-1, with D possibly TRBD1 on 5 matching bases. The CDR3 totals 13 residues. V gave up 9 bases and J gave up 5 bases, with 14 bases separating them. CDR1 and CDR2 from the germline V gene are SEHNR and FQNEAQ (reference sequence).

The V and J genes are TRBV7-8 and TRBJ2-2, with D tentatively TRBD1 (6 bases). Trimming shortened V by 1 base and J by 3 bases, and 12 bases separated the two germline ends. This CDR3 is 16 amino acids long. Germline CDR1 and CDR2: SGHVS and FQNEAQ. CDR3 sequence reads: CASSLEPGAYTGELFF. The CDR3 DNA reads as TGTGCCAGCAGCTTAGAACCAGGGGCGTACACCGGGGAGCTGTTTTTT.

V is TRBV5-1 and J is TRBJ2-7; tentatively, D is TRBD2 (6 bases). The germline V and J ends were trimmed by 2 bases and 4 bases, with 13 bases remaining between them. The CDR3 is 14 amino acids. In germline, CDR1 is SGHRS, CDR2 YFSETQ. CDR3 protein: CASSFGLSAYEQYF. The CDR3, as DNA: TGCGCCAGCAGCTTCGGACTATCCGCGTACGAGCAGTACTTC. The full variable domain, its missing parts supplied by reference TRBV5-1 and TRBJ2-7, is KAGVTQTPRYLIKTRGQQVTLSCSPISGHRSVSWYQQTPGQGLQFLFEYFSETQRNKGNFPGRFSGRQFSNSRSEMNVSTLELGDSALYLCASSFGLSAYEQYFGPGTRLTVT.

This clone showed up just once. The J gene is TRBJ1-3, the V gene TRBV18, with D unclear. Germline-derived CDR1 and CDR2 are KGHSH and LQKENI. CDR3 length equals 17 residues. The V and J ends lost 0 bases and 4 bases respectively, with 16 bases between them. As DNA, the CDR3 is TGTGCCAGCTCACCACCCTCCGTTCCAGGCTCGGGAAACACCATATATTTT. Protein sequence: CASSPPSVPGSGNTIYF.

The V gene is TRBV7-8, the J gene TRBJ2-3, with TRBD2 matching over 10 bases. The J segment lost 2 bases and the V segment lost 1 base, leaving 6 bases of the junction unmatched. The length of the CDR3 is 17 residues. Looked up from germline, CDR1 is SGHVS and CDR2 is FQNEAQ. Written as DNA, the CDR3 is TGTGCCAGCAGCTTAGAGTCTCTAGCGGGAGTCACAGATACGCAGTATTTT. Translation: CASSLESLAGVTDTQYF.

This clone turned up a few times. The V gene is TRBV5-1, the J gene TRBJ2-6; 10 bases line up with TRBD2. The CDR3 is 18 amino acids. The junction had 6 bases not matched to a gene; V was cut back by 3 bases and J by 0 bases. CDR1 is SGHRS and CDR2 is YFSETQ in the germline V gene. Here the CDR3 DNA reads TGCGCCAGCAGCTCCGGACTAGCGGTTACCTCTGGGGCCAACGTCCTGACTTTC. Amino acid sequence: CASSSGLAVTSGANVLTF.

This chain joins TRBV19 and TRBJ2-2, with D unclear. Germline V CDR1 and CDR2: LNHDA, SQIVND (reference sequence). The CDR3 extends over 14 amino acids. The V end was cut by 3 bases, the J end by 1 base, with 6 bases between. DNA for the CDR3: TGTGCCAGTAGTATTAGCAAGAACACCGGGGAGCTGTTTTTT. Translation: CASSISKNTGELFF.

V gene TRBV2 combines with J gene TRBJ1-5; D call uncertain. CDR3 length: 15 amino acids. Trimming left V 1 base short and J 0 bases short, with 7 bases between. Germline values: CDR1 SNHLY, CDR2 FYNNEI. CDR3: CASSEVAVSNQPQHF. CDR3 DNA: TGTGCCAGCAGTGAAGTTGCGGTTAGCAATCAGCCCCAGCATTTT. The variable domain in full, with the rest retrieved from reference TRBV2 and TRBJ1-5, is EPEVTQTPSHQVTQMGQEVILRCVPISNHLYFYWYRQILGQKVEFLVSFYNNEISEKSEIFDDQFSVERPDGSNFTLKIRSTKLEDSAMYFCASSEVAVSNQPQHFGDGTRLSIL.

The CDR3 sequence: CASSLVAGSTDTQYF. The CDR3 nucleotides are TGTGCCAGCAGCTTAGTAGCGGGGAGCACAGATACGCAGTATTTT. V and J are TRBV7-9 and TRBJ2-3, with 8 bases fitting TRBD2. The CDR3 runs 15 residues. Germline V lookup: CDR1 SEHNR, CDR2 FQNEAQ (reference sequence). V lost 1 base and J lost 0; bases outside the gene matches: 0.

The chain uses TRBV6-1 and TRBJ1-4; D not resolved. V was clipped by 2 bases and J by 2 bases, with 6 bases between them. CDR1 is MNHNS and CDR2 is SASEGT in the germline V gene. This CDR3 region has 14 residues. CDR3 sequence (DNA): TGTGCCAGCAGTGAATGGCAGACTAATGAAAAACTGTTTTTT. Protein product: CASSEWQTNEKLFF.

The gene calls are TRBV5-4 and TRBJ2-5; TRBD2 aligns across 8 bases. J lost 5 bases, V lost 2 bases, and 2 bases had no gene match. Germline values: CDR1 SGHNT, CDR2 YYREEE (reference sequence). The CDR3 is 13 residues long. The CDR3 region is CASSLSGGETQYF. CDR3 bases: TGTGCCAGCAGCTTATCGGGGGGGGAGACCCAGTACTTC.

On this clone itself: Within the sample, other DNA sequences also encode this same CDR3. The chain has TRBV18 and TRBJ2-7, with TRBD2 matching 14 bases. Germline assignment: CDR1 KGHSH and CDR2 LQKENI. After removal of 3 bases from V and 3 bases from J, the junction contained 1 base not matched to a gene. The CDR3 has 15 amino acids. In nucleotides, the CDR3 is TGTGCCAGCTCACCCGGGACTAGCGGGAGCTACGAGCAGTACTTC. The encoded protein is CASSPGTSGSYEQYF. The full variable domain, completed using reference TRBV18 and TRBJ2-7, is NAGVMQNPRHLVRRRGQEARLRCSPMKGHSHVYWYRQLPEEGLKFMVYLQKENIIDESGMPKERFSAEFPKEGPSILRIQQVVRGDSAAYFCASSPGTSGSYEQYFGPGTRLTVT.

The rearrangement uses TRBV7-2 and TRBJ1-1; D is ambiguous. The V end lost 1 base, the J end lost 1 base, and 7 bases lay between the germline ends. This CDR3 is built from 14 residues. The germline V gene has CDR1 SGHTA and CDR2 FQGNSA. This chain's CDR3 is CASSLGPGNTEAFF. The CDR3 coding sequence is TGTGCCAGCAGCTTAGGCCCGGGGAACACTGAAGCTTTCTTT.

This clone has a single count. The CDR3 region is CASSFRGTGGNYGYTF. CDR3 DNA sequence: TGTGCCAGCAGTTTTAGGGGAACAGGGGGCAACTATGGCTACACCTTC. The rearrangement links TRBV27 to TRBJ1-2, with 9 bases aligning to TRBD1. The junction had 7 bases not matched to a gene; V was cut back by 3 bases and J by 2 bases. The germline V gene encodes CDR1 MNHEY and CDR2 SMNVEV (reference sequence). This CDR3 is 16 amino acids long.

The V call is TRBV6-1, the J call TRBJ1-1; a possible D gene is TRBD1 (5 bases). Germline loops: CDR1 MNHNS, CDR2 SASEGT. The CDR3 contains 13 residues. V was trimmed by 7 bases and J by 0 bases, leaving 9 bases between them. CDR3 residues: CASTLTVNTEAFF. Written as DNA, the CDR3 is TGTGCCAGCACTTTGACAGTGAACACTGAAGCTTTCTTT.

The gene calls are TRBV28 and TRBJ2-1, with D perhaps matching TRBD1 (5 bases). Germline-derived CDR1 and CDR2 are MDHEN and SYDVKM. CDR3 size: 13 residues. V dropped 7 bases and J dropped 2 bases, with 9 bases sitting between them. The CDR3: CASKQAAYNEQFF. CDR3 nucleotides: TGTGCCAGCAAACAGGCCGCCTACAATGAGCAGTTCTTC.

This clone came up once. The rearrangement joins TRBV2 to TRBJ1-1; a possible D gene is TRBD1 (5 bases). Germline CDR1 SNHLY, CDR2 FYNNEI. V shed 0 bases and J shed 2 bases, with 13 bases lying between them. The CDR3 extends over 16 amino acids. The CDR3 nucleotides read TGTGCCAGCAGTGAAGCGGAAACAGGCCCAAACACTGAAGCTTTCTTT. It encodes CASSEAETGPNTEAFF. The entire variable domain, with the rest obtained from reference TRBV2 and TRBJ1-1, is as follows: EPEVTQTPSHQVTQMGQEVILRCVPISNHLYFYWYRQILGQKVEFLVSFYNNEISEKSEIFDDQFSVERPDGSNFTLKIRSTKLEDSAMYFCASSEAETGPNTEAFFGQGTRLTVV.